This TCR beta chain is from a study of CD8+ T cells in alopecia areata. Sorting from PBMCs produced CD4+ and CD8+ T cells. RNA was isolated and reverse transcribed to cDNA, the sequencing template. Some clones are missing from TCRdb's copy, which holds only in-frame ones; the method was immunoSEQ multiplex PCR. The sample yields around 100,000 clones, roughly 53% seen once. This clone came up a few times. No antigen is known for it. Findings and caveats of the study: Normal skin contains resident alphabeta T cells, and these are also sequenced in scalp samples. Lesional scalp, especially alopecia totalis/universalis, showed higher clonality than normal scalp. Shared TCR sequences were less clear between patients than in mice, possibly partly from HLA diversity.

Material: CD4+ T cells sorted from blood. The receptor was isolated from a human donor in good health.

The DNA of the CDR3 is TGTGCCAGCTCCTTCGGGGGCACTGAAGCTTTCTTT. Translating it yields CASSFGGTEAFF. The chain has TRBV18 and TRBJ1-1, with D possibly TRBD1 on 5 matching bases. V lost 6 bases, J lost 4 bases, and 9 bases lay in between. CDR3 length equals 12 residues. Germline V gene data show CDR1 as KGHSH and CDR2 as LQKENI. Filled out from reference TRBV18 and TRBJ1-1, the complete variable domain reads NAGVMQNPRHLVRRRGQEARLRCSPMKGHSHVYWYRQLPEEGLKFMVYLQKENIIDESGMPKERFSAEFPKEGPSILRIQQVVRGDSAAYFCASSFGGTEAFFGQGTRLTVV.